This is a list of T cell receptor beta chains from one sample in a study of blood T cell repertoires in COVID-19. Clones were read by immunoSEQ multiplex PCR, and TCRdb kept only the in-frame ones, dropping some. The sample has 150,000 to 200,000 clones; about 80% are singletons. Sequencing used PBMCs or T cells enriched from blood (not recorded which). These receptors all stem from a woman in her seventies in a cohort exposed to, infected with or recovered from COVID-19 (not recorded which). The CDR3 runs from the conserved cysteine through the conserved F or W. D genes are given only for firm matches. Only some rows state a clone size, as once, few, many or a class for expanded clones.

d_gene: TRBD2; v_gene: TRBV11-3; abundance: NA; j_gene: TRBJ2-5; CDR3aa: CASSDGLAGVETQYF; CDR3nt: TGTGCCAGCAGCGACGGACTAGCGGGAGTGGAGACCCAGTACTTC
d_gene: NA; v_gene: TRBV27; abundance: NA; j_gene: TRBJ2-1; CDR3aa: CASSLSRTASNEQFF; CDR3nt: TGTGCCAGCAGTTTAAGTAGGACAGCTAGCAATGAGCAGTTCTTC
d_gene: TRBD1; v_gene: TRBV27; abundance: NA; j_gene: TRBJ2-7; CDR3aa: CASSTGTDRSYEQYF; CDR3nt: TGTGCCAGCAGTACAGGGACAGATCGATCCTACGAGCAGTACTTC
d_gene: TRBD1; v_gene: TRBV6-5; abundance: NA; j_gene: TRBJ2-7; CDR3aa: CASSPSRDSDEQYF; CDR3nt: TGTGCCAGCAGTCCGTCAAGGGACAGCGACGAGCAGTACTTC
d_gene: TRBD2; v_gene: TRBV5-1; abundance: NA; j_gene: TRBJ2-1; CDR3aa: CASSLGTSGASYNEQFF; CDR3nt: TGCGCCAGCAGCTTGGGTACTAGCGGGGCTTCCTACAATGAGCAGTTCTTC
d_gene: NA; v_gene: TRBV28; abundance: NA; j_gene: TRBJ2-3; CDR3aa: CASSLAGADTQYF; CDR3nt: TGTGCCAGCAGTTTAGCAGGGGCCGATACGCAGTATTTT
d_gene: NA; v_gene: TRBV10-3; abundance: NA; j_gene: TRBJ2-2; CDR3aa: CAISESAVSYTGELFF; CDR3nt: TGTGCCATCAGTGAGTCGGCGGTTAGCTATACCGGGGAGCTGTTTTTT
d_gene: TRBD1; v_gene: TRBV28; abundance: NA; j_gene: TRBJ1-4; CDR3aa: CASSRGQLSEKLFF; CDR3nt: TGTGCCAGCAGCCGGGGACAGCTTAGTGAAAAACTGTTTTTT
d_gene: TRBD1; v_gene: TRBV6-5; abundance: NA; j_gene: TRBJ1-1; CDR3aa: CASRTGVVTEAFF; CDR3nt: TGTGCCAGCAGAACAGGGGTGGTCACTGAAGCTTTCTTT
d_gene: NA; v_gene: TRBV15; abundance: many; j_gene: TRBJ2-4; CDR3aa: CATSRERGAGKNIQYF; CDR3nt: TGTGCCACCAGCAGAGAGAGAGGCGCCGGCAAAAACATTCAGTACTTC
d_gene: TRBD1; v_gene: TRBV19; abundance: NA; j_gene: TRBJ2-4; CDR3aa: CASSLSDRGSTILAKNIQYF; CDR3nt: TGTGCCAGTAGTCTCTCTGACAGGGGCTCCACGATATTAGCCAAAAACATTCAGTACTTC
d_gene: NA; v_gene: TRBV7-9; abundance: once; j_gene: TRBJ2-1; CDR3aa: CASSPTGYDEQFF; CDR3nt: TGTGCCAGCAGCCCAACAGGGTACGATGAGCAGTTCTTC
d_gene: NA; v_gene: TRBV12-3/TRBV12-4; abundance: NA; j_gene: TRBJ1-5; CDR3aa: CASRMGGDQPQHF; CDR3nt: TGTGCCAGCAGAATGGGAGGGGATCAGCCCCAGCATTTT
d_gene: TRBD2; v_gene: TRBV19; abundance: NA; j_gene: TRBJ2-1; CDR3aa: CASSSVLAGAGEQFF; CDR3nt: TGTGCCAGTAGTTCGGTCCTAGCGGGAGCGGGTGAGCAGTTCTTC
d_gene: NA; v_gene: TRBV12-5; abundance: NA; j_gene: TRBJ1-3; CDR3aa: CASGSGNPGNTIYF; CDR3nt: TGTGCTAGTGGTTCAGGGAATCCTGGAAACACCATATATTTT
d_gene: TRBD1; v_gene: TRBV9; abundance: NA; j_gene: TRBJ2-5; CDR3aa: CASSAGTGRQTQYF; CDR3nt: TGTGCCAGCAGCGCCGGGACAGGGAGACAGACCCAGTACTTC
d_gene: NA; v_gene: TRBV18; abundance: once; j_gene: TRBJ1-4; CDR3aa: CASSPQQGMGEKLFF; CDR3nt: TGTGCCAGCTCACCACAGCAGGGAATGGGTGAAAAACTGTTTTTT
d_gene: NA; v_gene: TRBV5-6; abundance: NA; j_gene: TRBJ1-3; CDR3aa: CASSEISGNTIYF; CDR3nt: TGTGCCAGCAGCGAGATCTCTGGAAACACCATATATTTT
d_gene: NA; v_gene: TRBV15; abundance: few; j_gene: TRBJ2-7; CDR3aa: CATSRDPGVEQYF; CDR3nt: TGTGCCACCAGCAGAGATCCCGGTGTCGAGCAGTACTTC
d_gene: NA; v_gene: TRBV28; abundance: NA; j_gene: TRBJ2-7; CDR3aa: CASSLTGQIYEQYF; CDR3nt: TGTGCCAGCAGTTTAACGGGTCAAATTTACGAGCAGTACTTC